Presented here are 8 T cell receptor beta chains from one specimen sequenced in a study of blood T cell repertoires in COVID-19. The repertoire was sequenced with immunoSEQ multiplex PCR; TCRdb's copy has only in-frame clones and lacks some. The sample includes 150,000 to 200,000 clones, 88% of them seen just once. The sequenced sample consisted of peripheral blood. These receptors came from a man between 60 and 75 years old with acute or convalescent COVID-19.

This chain connects TRBV5-6 to TRBJ1-2, with 9 bases that match TRBD1. The CDR3 extends over 14 amino acids. The trim removed 2 bases at V and 7 bases at J, leaving 6 bases unmatched. Germline V lookup: CDR1 SGHDT, CDR2 YYEEEE. The CDR3 DNA reads as TGTGCCAGCAGCTTCTGGGACAGGGTAGGTGGCTACACCTTC. Encoded protein: CASSFWDRVGGYTF.

The rearrangement links TRBV9 to TRBJ1-2; D remains unclear. This CDR3 has 16 residues. Deletions cut 0 bases from V and 4 bases from J, with 16 bases between. CDR1 and CDR2 from the germline V gene are SGDLS and YYNGEE. In nucleotides, the CDR3 is TGTGCCAGCAGCGTAGGGGCGGGATTGGATACCTATGGCTACACCTTC. Translated, it gives CASSVGAGLDTYGYTF.

The gene calls are TRBV5-1 and TRBJ2-3; tentatively, D is TRBD2 (5 bases). Germline V gene sequence: CDR1 SGHRS, CDR2 YFSETQ. CDR3 length equals 14 residues. With 4 bases removed from V and 4 bases from J, the gap between germline ends came to 13 bases. In DNA, the CDR3 is TGCGCCAGCAGCACCTCCGAGGAGGCAGATACGCAGTATTTT. Protein sequence: CASSTSEEADTQYF.

V gene TRBV29-1 combines with J gene TRBJ2-6, with a weak D call TRBD1 (5 bases). CDR1 and CDR2 (germline): SQVTM, ANQGSEA. The CDR3 is made up of 13 amino acids. V shed 7 bases and J shed 4 bases, with 11 bases lying between them. The CDR3, as DNA: TGCAGCGCCCAGGGTGGAGGGGCCAACGTCCTGACTTTC. Residues: CSAQGGGANVLTF.

CDR3 DNA sequence: TGTGCCAGCAGCTTAGATGGTGGGGGGACTCCCTACGAGCAGTACTTC. This gives the protein CASSLDGGGTPYEQYF. V is TRBV11-2 and J is TRBJ2-7, with D possibly being TRBD2 (6 bases). Trimming pared 0 bases from V and 2 bases from J, leaving 14 bases between. The germline V gene has CDR1 SGHAT and CDR2 FQNNGV. There are 16 residues in the CDR3.

J is TRBJ1-1 and V is TRBV10-3, with a weak D call TRBD1 (5 bases). This CDR3 has 13 residues. V lost 7 bases and J 4 bases, leaving 13 bases between the germline ends. Germline CDR1 is ENHRY and CDR2 is SYGVKD. The CDR3 sequence is CAITEGLSTEAFF. The CDR3 nucleotides read TGTGCCATCACGGAGGGGTTAAGCACTGAAGCTTTCTTT.

This clone was counted a few times. The chain has TRBV4-2 and TRBJ2-1; 9 bases are a match to TRBD2. This CDR3 comprises 16 residues. The V and J ends lost 1 base and 6 bases, in that order; junction bases with no gene match: 7. CDR1 LGHNA and CDR2 YNFKEQ come from the germline V gene. In nucleotides, the CDR3 is TGTGCCAGCAGCCAAGTAGGTCTAGCGGGGAGCAATGAGCAGTTCTTC. This gives the protein CASSQVGLAGSNEQFF.

The CDR3: CASSLWGASGNTIYF. The CDR3 region has the DNA TGTGCCAGCAGCTTGTGGGGAGCCTCTGGAAACACCATATATTTT. The genes are TRBV5-4 and TRBJ1-3; D gene ambiguous. Trimming took 1 base from V and 0 from J, leaving 8 bases between them. The CDR3 runs to 15 residues. Germline V gene data show CDR1 as SGHNT and CDR2 as YYREEE (reference sequence).